The TCR beta chain under discussion was sequenced for a study of CD8+ T cells in alopecia areata. Indicated treatment: oral pan-JAK inhibitor, 5-10 mg twice daily. Lesional scalp tissue (obtained by punch biopsy) and peripheral blood were collected from alopecia areata patients. A word on this clone: Its antigen is unknown.

Findings and limits, study-wide: Among the 100 top clones, expanded CD8+ clones, like scalp clonality, were significantly decreased by tofacitinib. While tofacitinib was given, many expanded lesional clones persisted in scalp and blood.

The CDR3 length is 13 residues. V was pared by 2 bases and J by 5 bases, with 9 bases between. Germline V gene lookup returns CDR1 MNHEY and CDR2 SMNVEV (reference sequence). RNA was isolated and reverse transcribed to cDNA, the sequencing template. The repertoire was sequenced with immunoSEQ multiplex PCR; TCRdb's copy has only in-frame clones and lacks some. The data contain about 140,000 clones, 70% to 90% of them singletons. The chain combines TRBV27 with TRBJ1-1; D is perhaps TRBD1 (5 bases). The receptor comes from a human donor with alopecia areata. Sequencing was performed on CD8+ T cells sorted from blood, taken at week 4, from a patient treated with tofacitinib. The CDR3 bases are TGTGCCAGCAGTTTACAGGGAAAAACTGAAGCTTTCTTT. It codes for CASSLQGKTEAFF.